This paragraph covers one T cell receptor (beta chain) sequence. No cognate antigen has been identified for it. At one end, the junction sequence differs from germline, possibly due to a read error. There are 13 amino acids in the CDR3, from cysteine to phenylalanine inclusive. Only the CDR3 part of the read is kept: 39 bases, read in frame from the first base. The germline V gene (reference sequence) gives CDR1 as MNHNY and CDR2 as SVGAGI. Donors were healthy HIV-negative adults with no recently reported acute infections or vaccinations. Every donor was a Caucasian adult living in Nashville, Tennessee, USA. In the unsorted samples, roughly 90 million PBMCs were counted, and genomic DNA was extracted using the QIAamp DNA Blood Mini kit. Blood was collected by leukapheresis, and PBMCs were isolated by Ficoll-Histopaque density gradient centrifugation and then cryopreserved in liquid nitrogen vapor phase.

Using the deep immunoSEQ assay, TCR CDR3 regions were amplified from genomic DNA by multiplex PCR. Extracted genomic DNA from each cell subset was distributed evenly across all wells of several immunoSEQ 96-well plates, and each plate was treated as a replicate. For unsorted PBMC, roughly 270 ng genomic DNA, equal to approximately 30,000 T cell genomes, was loaded into each replicate PCR. Unsorted PBMC genomic DNA was sequenced across ten immunoSEQ deep assay plates. The purified libraries were quantified using a Qubit 3.0 fluorometer, sized with a Bioanalyzer 2100, and then quantified again using the KAPA Library Quantification kit. Each immunoSEQ 96-well plate was sequenced on its own single-read 150-cycle Illumina NextSeq 550 flow cell. The source study handled its data this way. Because only junctional sequences without quality scores were contained in the immunoSEQ output, filtering matching that applied to full-length reads could not be performed. To assign V/J genes and CDR3, sequences were annotated against IMGT germline references using PyIR, a Python wrapper for IgBLAST v1.9. Reads were removed for weak V/J assignments (E-value above 1e-6), missing CDR3, stop codons, out-of-frame junctions, or ambiguous translated residues. A V3J clonotype was defined by an identical inferred V gene, J gene, and CDR3 amino acid sequence. Percentage overlap between repertoires was calculated by dividing the number of shared unique clonotypes by the size of the smaller repertoire. Repertoire richness was assessed with RTK rarefaction, the Chao1 estimator, and Recon v2.1 estimates of unobserved clonotypes. TCRdb re-hosts the immuneACCESS table, in-frame sequences only. Its copies lack some clones; in the studies checked, an unresolved V gene accounts for under half of them, and the cause for the rest is not known. V, J and clone size are taken as reported in that table, and D and trimming were inferred from the DNA itself. The sample includes 400,000 to 600,000 clones, with roughly 85% observed a single time. The top ten constitute under 15% of the sample.

The sample belongs to a study of shared clonotypes between healthy human individuals (dated by TCRdb to 2018 to 2021). About the full investigation: The cohort comprised two women and three men aged 18 to 49 years. To estimate repertoire size and how much clonotypes are shared between individuals, the study performed deep sequencing of blood TCR repertoires from a few healthy adults. To increase sequencing depth and limit assay-specific biases, different laboratories used diverse techniques to prepare libraries and sequence TCR repertoires. Between about 0.85 and 9.5 billion PBMCs per donor were obtained by leukapheresis. General study outcomes and caveats: Pairwise subsampling indicated that sequencing depth was expected to affect the degree of clonotype sharing among donors. The genetic and exposure-history diversity represented was limited by the small number of donors. Sampling was limited to blood, and TCR repertoires in tissue likely differ from TCR repertoires in blood.

Sequenced material: PBMCs. Recombination joined TRBV6-6 with TRBJ2-1, and 14 junctional nucleotides match TRBD2. The clonotype was recovered from a middle-aged woman in good health. Some clones in this sample may be carry-over from other donors' samples. In nucleotide form, the sequence is TGTGCCAGCAGTTACTCGAGACTAGCGGGAGGGGTCTTC. The translation is CASSYSRLAGGVF.